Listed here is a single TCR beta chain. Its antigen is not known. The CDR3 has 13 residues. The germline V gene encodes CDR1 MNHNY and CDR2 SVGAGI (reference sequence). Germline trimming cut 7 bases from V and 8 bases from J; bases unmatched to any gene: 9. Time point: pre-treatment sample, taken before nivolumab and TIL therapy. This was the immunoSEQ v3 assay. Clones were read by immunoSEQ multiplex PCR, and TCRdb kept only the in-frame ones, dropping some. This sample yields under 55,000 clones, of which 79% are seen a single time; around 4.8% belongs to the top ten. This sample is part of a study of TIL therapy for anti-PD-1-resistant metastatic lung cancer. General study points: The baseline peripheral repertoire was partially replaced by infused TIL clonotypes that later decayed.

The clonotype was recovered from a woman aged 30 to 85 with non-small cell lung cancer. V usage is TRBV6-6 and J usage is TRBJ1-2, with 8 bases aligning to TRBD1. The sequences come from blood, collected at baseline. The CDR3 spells CASNPGQGRGYTF. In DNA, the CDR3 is TGTGCCAGCAACCCCGGACAGGGAAGAGGCTACACCTTC.